The 3 T cell receptor beta chains below come from one sample, sequenced in a study of Graves' ophthalmopathy and Graves' hyperthyroidism. Investigators amplified TCR beta CDR3 regions from RNA transcripts. First-round RT-PCR employed HTBI primers, with a second-round multiplex PCR after it. TCRdb used MiXCR to reprocess the multiplex PCR reads, holding one entry per CDR3 protein. The data contain more than 300,000 distinct CDR3 sequences, about 16% of them singletons. The sample consisted of peripheral blood. These receptors were obtained from a woman under 30 with stable Graves' hyperthyroidism.

This clonotype was recorded many times. This chain connects TRBV24-1 to TRBJ2-5, with unresolved D. Deletions cut 3 bases from V and 0 bases from J, with 4 bases between. Per germline, CDR1 KGHDR and CDR2 SFDVKD. The CDR3 is 13 residues long. In DNA, the CDR3 is TGTGCCACCAGTGATGAGTACCAAGAGACCCAGTACTTC. Residues: CATSDEYQETQYF.

At least ten counts were recorded for this clonotype. This CDR3 reads CASSLAQGVNDYTF. The DNA for the CDR3 is TGTGCCAGCAGCTTAGCGCAGGGCGTGAATGACTACACCTTC. The chain is built from TRBV7-2 and TRBJ1-2; a possible D gene is TRBD1 (5 bases). Trimming stripped 0 bases from V and 10 bases from J, with 15 bases between. Germline-derived CDR1 and CDR2 are SGHTA and FQGNSA. The length of the CDR3 is 14 residues. Variable domain in full (rest from reference TRBV7-2 and TRBJ1-2): GAGVSQSPSNKVTEKGKDVELRCDPISGHTALYWYRQSLGQGLEFLIYFQGNSAPDKSGLPSDRFSAERTGGSVSTLTIQRTQQEDSAVYLCASSLAQGVNDYTFGSGTRLTVV.

The chain has TRBV14 and TRBJ1-2; D is unclear. Germline CDR1 reads SGHDN; CDR2 reads FVKESK. Trimming left V 1 base short and J 3 bases short, with 9 bases between. CDR3 length equals 14 residues. Here the CDR3 DNA reads TGTGCCAGCAGCCAAGTCTCGGGGTACTATGGCTACACCTTC. Residues: CASSQVSGYYGYTF. Complete variable domain (other parts from reference TRBV14 and TRBJ1-2): EAGVTQFPSHSVIEKGQTVTLRCDPISGHDNLYWYRRVMGKEIKFLLHFVKESKQDESGMPNNRFLAERTGGTYSTLKVQPAELEDSGVYFCASSQVSGYYGYTFGSGTRLTVV.